Below are 21 T cell receptor beta chains sequenced from a single sample in a study of T cell changes during pregnancy in multiple sclerosis (dated by TCRdb to between 2018 and 2020). The library was made by the immunoSEQ multiplex PCR assay. TCRdb mirrors the immuneACCESS table, restricted to in-frame sequences. Some clones are absent from its copies; in checked studies, under half trace to an unresolved V gene, and the reason for the others is unknown. This sample comprises tens of thousands of clones, about 92% of them detected only once. Of the sample, approximately 3% is held by the ten largest clones. The sample was peripheral blood, taken in the first trimester of pregnancy. These receptors all stem from a female donor in good health, enrolled as a control in a pregnancy study.

The genes are TRBV9 and TRBJ2-2, with D maybe TRBD1 (5 bases). Germline assignment: CDR1 SGDLS and CDR2 YYNGEE. The CDR3 extends over 15 amino acids. V was pared by 3 bases and J by 2 bases, with 11 bases between. DNA of the CDR3: TGTGCCAGCAGCGCCCAGGGTTTCAACACCGGGGAGCTGTTTTTT. It specifies CASSAQGFNTGELFF.

This chain links TRBV6-5 with TRBJ1-1, with 11 bases matching TRBD1. Germline values: CDR1 MNHEY, CDR2 SVGAGI. This CDR3 spans 15 amino acids. The ends lost 7 bases at V and 0 bases at J; junction bases unmatched: 4. The CDR3 is CASILDRGLNTEAFF. The CDR3 DNA sequence: TGTGCCAGCATTCTGGACAGGGGGCTGAACACTGAAGCTTTCTTT.

V and J are TRBV11-2 and TRBJ1-2; maybe TRBD1 (6 bases). This CDR3 has 14 residues. V was trimmed by 5 bases and J by 0 bases, leaving 10 bases between them. Per the germline V gene, CDR1 is SGHAT and CDR2 is FQNNGV. The CDR3 DNA follows: TGTGCCAGCAGCGCGGACAGAGCTAACTATGGCTACACCTTC. Its translation: CASSADRANYGYTF.

V usage is TRBV7-9 and J usage is TRBJ2-5, with D possibly being TRBD2 (5 bases). V gave up 0 bases and J gave up 5 bases, with 10 bases separating them. CDR1 SEHNR and CDR2 FQNEAQ come from the germline V gene (reference sequence). The CDR3 is made up of 14 amino acids. The CDR3 here is CASSLAGGRETQYF. Written as DNA, the CDR3 is TGTGCCAGCAGCTTAGCCGGAGGTCGGGAGACCCAGTACTTC.

This sequence joins TRBV2 and TRBJ1-5; no definite D call. The CDR3 contains 15 residues. Trimming cost V 3 bases and J 4 bases, with 13 bases left between them. CDR1 is SNHLY and CDR2 is FYNNEI in the germline V gene. CDR3 residues: CASSDRLAGNQPQHF. As DNA, the CDR3 is TGTGCCAGCAGTGATAGGTTGGCGGGGAATCAGCCCCAGCATTTT.

The gene calls are TRBV5-1 and TRBJ2-1; 8 nucleotides align to TRBD2. J lost 8 bases, V lost 2 bases, and 6 bases had no gene match. Germline assignment: CDR1 SGHRS and CDR2 YFSETQ. The CDR3 contains 14 residues. The CDR3 DNA sequence: TGCGCCAGCAGCTTAAGCGGGGGCCGGGATGAGCAGTTCTTC. Translated, it gives CASSLSGGRDEQFF.

The V and J genes are TRBV9 and TRBJ1-1, with 7 bases lining up with TRBD1. The germline gives CDR1 SGDLS, CDR2 YYNGEE. J was trimmed by 5 bases and V by 3 bases; bases with no gene match: 4. This CDR3 is 13 amino acids long. In nucleotides, the CDR3 is TGTGCCAGCAGCGGCGAGACAGGGACTGAAGCTTTCTTT. It specifies CASSGETGTEAFF.

CDR3 sequence reads: CASSPSYEQYF. CDR3 sequence (DNA): TGTGCCAGCAGCCCTTCTTACGAGCAGTACTTC. The chain combines TRBV11-3 with TRBJ2-7; D unclear. This CDR3 region has 11 residues. V was clipped by 5 bases and J by 4 bases, with 6 bases between them. Germline V gene sequence: CDR1 SGHNT, CDR2 YENEEA.

CDR3 bases: TGCGCCAGCAGCTTGGGACAGAACTACGAGCAGTACTTC. Its protein is CASSLGQNYEQYF. This rearrangement joins TRBV5-1 to TRBJ2-7; possibly TRBD1 for D (5 bases). Germline V lookup: CDR1 SGHRS, CDR2 YFSETQ. The CDR3 covers 13 residues. V shed 0 bases and J shed 3 bases, with 7 bases lying between them.

This chain links TRBV6-6 with TRBJ1-1; the D is unclear. The V end lost 10 bases, the J end lost 7 bases, and 19 bases lay between the germline ends. There are 13 residues in the CDR3. Germline V gene sequence: CDR1 MNHNY, CDR2 SVGAGI (reference sequence). Here the CDR3 reads CATSGGGRSEAFF. The CDR3, as DNA: TGTGCCACCTCGGGAGGCGGAAGAAGTGAAGCTTTCTTT.

This chain links TRBV14 with TRBJ1-3; D possibly corresponds to TRBD1 (5 bases). CDR1 is SGHDN, CDR2 FVKESK, per germline. V gave up 6 bases and J gave up 2 bases, with 11 bases separating them. CDR3 length: 14 residues. CDR3 residues: CASSPGWTGNTIYF. The DNA for the CDR3 is TGTGCCAGCAGTCCAGGGTGGACTGGAAACACCATATATTTT.

This rearrangement joins TRBV30 to TRBJ2-7; TRBD1 matches at 9 bases. This CDR3 is 14 amino acids long. Germline V CDR1 and CDR2: GTSNPN, SVGIG (reference sequence). V lost 4 bases, J lost 0 bases, and 4 bases stayed unmatched. The CDR3 nucleotides read TGTGCCTGGAACAGGGGGCCGAACTCCTACGAGCAGTACTTC. Translating gives CAWNRGPNSYEQYF. The variable domain in full, with the rest retrieved from reference TRBV30 and TRBJ2-7, is SQTIHQWPATLVQPVGSPLSLECTVEGTSNPNLYWYRQAAGRGLQLLFYSVGIGQISSEVPQNLSASRPQDRQFILSSKKLLLSDSGFYLCAWNRGPNSYEQYFGPGTRLTVT.

This clone was counted a single time. The V gene is TRBV29-1, the J gene TRBJ2-7; D not resolved. V lost 6 bases, J lost 0 bases, and 9 bases lay in between. CDR1 and CDR2 from the germline V gene are SQVTM and ANQGSEA. This CDR3 has 12 amino acids. The CDR3 region has the DNA TGCAGCGTCTTAAGGAGCTCCTACGAGCAGTACTTC. Protein sequence: CSVLRSSYEQYF.

V usage is TRBV9 and J usage is TRBJ1-2; possibly TRBD1 for D (6 bases). This CDR3 is 17 amino acids long. Deletions cut 0 bases from V and 3 bases from J, with 18 bases between. The germline V gene has CDR1 SGDLS and CDR2 YYNGEE. The CDR3 coding sequence is TGTGCCAGCAGCGTAGGAGGTGGGACACGAAAAGACTATGGCTACACCTTC. Its translation is CASSVGGGTRKDYGYTF.

The J gene is TRBJ1-4, the V gene TRBV27; no reliable D call. The V gene's germline CDR1 is MNHEY and CDR2 SMNVEV (reference sequence). V lost 0 bases to trimming and J lost 13 bases, with 12 bases between them. The CDR3 runs to 13 residues. Here the CDR3 DNA reads TGTGCCAGCAGTTTATCTTCCCAGGCACCACTGTTTTTT. Its translation: CASSLSSQAPLFF.

V usage is TRBV11-3 and J usage is TRBJ2-7; TRBD2 might be the D (6 bases). The germline V and J ends were trimmed by 2 bases and 1 base, with 15 bases remaining between them. The CDR3 has 16 residues. Germline CDR1 is SGHNT and CDR2 is YENEEA. Here the CDR3 DNA reads TGTGCCAGCAGCTTAATGCGGAGGGGCCCTTCCTACGAGCAGTACTTC. Its protein is CASSLMRRGPSYEQYF.

This clone was detected only once. V is TRBV18 and J is TRBJ1-2, with unresolved D. Germline V gene lookup returns CDR1 KGHSH and CDR2 LQKENI. The CDR3 is 13 amino acids. Trimming took off 6 bases at V and 1 base at J, with 9 bases between the two ends. The CDR3 nucleotides are TGTGCCAGCTCGCCGACACTTAACTATGGCTACACCTTC. It yields the protein CASSPTLNYGYTF.

The J gene is TRBJ1-5, the V gene TRBV27; TRBD1 might be the D (5 bases). Between the trimmed V and J ends, which lost 5 bases and 3 bases, there was a span of 11 bases. CDR3 size: 14 residues. Germline V gene sequence: CDR1 MNHEY, CDR2 SMNVEV (reference sequence). The CDR3: CASSPGMPNQPQHF. The CDR3 bases are TGTGCCAGCAGTCCAGGGATGCCCAATCAGCCCCAGCATTTT.

This sequence joins TRBV14 and TRBJ2-1; 9 bases match TRBD2. Trimming took 0 bases from V and 0 from J; bases not matched to a gene: 12. CDR1 is SGHDN and CDR2 is FVKESK in the germline V gene. The CDR3 sequence is 20 residues long. The DNA of the CDR3 is TGTGCCAGCAGCCAAGATAAGGGTAGCGGGAGACCCCGCTCCTACAATGAGCAGTTCTTC. It encodes CASSQDKGSGRPRSYNEQFF.

The chain couples TRBV19 to TRBJ1-6; D is perhaps TRBD1 (6 bases). The CDR3 is 15 amino acids. Trimming shortened V by 7 bases and J by 3 bases, and 13 bases separated the two germline ends. Germline loops: CDR1 LNHDA, CDR2 SQIVND (reference sequence). The chain's CDR3 is CASTPTQGYNSPLHF. The CDR3 nucleotides read TGTGCCAGTACCCCGACACAGGGCTATAATTCACCCCTCCACTTT.

CDR3 DNA sequence: TGTGCCAGCGTAGCGGGGATCGGAGAGACCCAGTACTTC. Amino acid sequence: CASVAGIGETQYF. The rearrangement joins TRBV2 to TRBJ2-5; TRBD2 matches at 8 bases. This CDR3 has 13 amino acids. Germline V gene lookup returns CDR1 SNHLY and CDR2 FYNNEI. Trimming removed 8 bases from V and 4 bases from J; junction bases left unmatched: 6.